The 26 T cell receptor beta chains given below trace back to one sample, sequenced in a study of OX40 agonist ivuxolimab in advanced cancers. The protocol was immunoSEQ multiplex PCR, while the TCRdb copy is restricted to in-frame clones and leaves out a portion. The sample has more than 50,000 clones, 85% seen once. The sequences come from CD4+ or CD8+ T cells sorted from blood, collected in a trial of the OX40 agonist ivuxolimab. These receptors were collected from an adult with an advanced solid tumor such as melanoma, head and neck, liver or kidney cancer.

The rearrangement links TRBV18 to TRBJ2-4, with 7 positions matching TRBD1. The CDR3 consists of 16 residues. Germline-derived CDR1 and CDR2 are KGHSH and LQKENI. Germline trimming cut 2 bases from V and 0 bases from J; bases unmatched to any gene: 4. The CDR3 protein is CASSPLTGLAKNIQYF. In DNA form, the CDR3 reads TGTGCCAGCTCACCATTGACAGGGCTAGCCAAAAACATTCAGTACTTC.

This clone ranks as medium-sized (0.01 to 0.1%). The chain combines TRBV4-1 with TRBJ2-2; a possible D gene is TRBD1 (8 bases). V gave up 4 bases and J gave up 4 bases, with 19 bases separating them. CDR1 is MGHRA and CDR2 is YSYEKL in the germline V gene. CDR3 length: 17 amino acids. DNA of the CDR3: TGCGCCAGCAGCCGGGAGGGGCAGGGGGCAGGCACCGGGGAGCTGTTTTTT. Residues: CASSREGQGAGTGELFF.

The CDR3 region has the DNA TGTGCCAGCAGCTTAAACTCCTACAATGAGCAGTTCTTC. Translating it yields CASSLNSYNEQFF. The chain combines TRBV7-3 with TRBJ2-1; no clear D gene. The CDR3 loop spans 13 amino acids. Germline V lookup: CDR1 SGHTA, CDR2 FQGTGA. V lost 1 base and J 0 bases, leaving 1 base between the germline ends.

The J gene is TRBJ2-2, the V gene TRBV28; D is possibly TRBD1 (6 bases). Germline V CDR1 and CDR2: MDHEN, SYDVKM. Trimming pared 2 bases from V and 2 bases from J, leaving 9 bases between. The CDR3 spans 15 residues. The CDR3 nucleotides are TGTGCCAGCAGTTTACTCAGGGGTAACACCGGGGAGCTGTTTTTT. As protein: CASSLLRGNTGELFF.

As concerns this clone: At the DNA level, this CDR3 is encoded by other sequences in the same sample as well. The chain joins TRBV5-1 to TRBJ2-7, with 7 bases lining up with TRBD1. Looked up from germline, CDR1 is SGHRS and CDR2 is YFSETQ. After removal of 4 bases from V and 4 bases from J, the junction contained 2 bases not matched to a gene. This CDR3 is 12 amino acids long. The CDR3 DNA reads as TGCGCCAGCAGCACGACAGGGTACGAGCAGTACTTC. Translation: CASSTTGYEQYF.

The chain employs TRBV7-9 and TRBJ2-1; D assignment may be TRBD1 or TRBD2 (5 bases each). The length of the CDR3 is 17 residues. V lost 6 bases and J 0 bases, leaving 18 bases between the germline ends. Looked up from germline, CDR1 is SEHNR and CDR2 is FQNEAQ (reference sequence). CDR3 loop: CASRSTGGRTSYNEQFF. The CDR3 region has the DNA TGTGCCAGCAGATCGACTGGGGGACGCACCTCCTACAATGAGCAGTTCTTC.

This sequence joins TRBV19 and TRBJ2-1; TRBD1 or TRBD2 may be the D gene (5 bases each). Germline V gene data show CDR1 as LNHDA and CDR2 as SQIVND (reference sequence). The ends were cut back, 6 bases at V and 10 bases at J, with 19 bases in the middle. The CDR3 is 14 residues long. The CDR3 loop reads CASRVVGPAGEQFF. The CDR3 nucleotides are TGTGCCAGTAGGGTTGTGGGACCTGCGGGCGAGCAGTTCTTC.

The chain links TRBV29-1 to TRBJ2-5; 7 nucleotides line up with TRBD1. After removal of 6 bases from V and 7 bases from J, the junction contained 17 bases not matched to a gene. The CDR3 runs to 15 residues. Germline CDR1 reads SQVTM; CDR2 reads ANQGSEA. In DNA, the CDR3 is TGCAGCGTGGCCGGGACAGCGACATGGGATGGGACCCAGTACTTC. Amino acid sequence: CSVAGTATWDGTQYF.

The chain's CDR3 is CASSDRQGRYEQYF. The CDR3 nucleotides read TGTGCCAGCAGTGACCGGCAGGGGAGATACGAGCAGTACTTC. The chain has TRBV25-1 and TRBJ2-7, with D maybe TRBD1 (6 bases). The CDR3 totals 14 residues. V was shortened by 3 bases and J by 4 bases, with 13 bases between the two germline ends. Germline loops: CDR1 MGHDK, CDR2 SYGVNS.

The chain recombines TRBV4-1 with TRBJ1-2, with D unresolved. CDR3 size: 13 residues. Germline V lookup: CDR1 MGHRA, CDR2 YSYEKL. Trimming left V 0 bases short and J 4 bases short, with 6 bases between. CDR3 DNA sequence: TGCGCCAGCAGCCAAGATTGGTTCTATGGCTACACCTTC. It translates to CASSQDWFYGYTF.

The CDR3 is CASSLGDRGPQETQYF. The CDR3 coding sequence is TGCGCCAGCAGCTTGGGTGACAGGGGTCCCCAAGAGACCCAGTACTTC. This chain joins TRBV5-1 and TRBJ2-5, with 8 bases matching TRBD1. CDR3 size: 16 residues. The germline gives CDR1 SGHRS, CDR2 YFSETQ. Trimming cost V 0 bases and J 1 base; bases outside gene matches: 5.

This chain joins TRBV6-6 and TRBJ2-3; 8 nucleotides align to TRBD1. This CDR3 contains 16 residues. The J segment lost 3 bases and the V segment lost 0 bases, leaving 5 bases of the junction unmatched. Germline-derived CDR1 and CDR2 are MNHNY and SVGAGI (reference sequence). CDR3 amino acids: CASSYSARDRTDTQYF. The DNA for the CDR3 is TGTGCCAGCAGTTACTCAGCCCGGGACAGGACAGATACGCAGTATTTT.

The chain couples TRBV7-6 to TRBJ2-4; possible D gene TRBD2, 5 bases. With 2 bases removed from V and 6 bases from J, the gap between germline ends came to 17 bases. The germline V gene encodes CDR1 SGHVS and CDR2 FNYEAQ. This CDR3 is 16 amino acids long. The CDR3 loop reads CASSLRPGEGLNIQYF. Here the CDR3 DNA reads TGTGCCAGCAGCTTACGCCCCGGGGAAGGGTTAAACATTCAGTACTTC. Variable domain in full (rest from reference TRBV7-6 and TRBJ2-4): GAGVSQSPRYKVTKRGQDVALRCDPISGHVSLYWYRQALGQGPEFLTYFNYEAQQDKSGLPNDRFSAERPEGSISTLTIQRTEQRDSAMYRCASSLRPGEGLNIQYFGAGTRLSVL.

CDR3 residues: CATSRASGRAYTGELFF. The DNA of the CDR3 is TGTGCCACCAGCAGAGCTAGCGGGAGGGCCTATACCGGGGAGCTGTTTTTT. This chain links TRBV15 with TRBJ2-2; 12 nucleotides agree with TRBD2. Germline assignment: CDR1 LNHNV and CDR2 YYDKDF (reference sequence). Unmatched junction bases numbered 5, after V lost 1 base and J lost 5 bases. This CDR3 comprises 17 residues.

The CDR3 nucleotides read TGTGCCAGCAGGAATATAGCGGCAGGGTTGCTTACGCAGTATTTT. This gives the protein CASRNIAAGLLTQYF. V gene TRBV7-2 combines with J gene TRBJ2-3; D is possibly TRBD2 (6 bases). The CDR3 length is 15 residues. V lost 6 bases, J lost 8 bases, and 21 bases lay in between. Germline CDR1 is SGHTA and CDR2 is FQGNSA.

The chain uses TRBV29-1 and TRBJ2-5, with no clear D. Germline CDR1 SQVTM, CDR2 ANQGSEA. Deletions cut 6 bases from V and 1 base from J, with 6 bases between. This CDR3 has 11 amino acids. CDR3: CSVNSQETQYF. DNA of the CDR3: TGCAGCGTAAACAGCCAAGAGACCCAGTACTTC.

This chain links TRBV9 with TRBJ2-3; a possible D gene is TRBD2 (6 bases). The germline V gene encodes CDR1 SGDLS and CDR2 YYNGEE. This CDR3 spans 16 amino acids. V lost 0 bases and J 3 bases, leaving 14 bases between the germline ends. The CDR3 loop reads CASSVGIGAGTDTQYF. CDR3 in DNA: TGTGCCAGCAGCGTAGGGATCGGGGCGGGGACAGATACGCAGTATTTT.

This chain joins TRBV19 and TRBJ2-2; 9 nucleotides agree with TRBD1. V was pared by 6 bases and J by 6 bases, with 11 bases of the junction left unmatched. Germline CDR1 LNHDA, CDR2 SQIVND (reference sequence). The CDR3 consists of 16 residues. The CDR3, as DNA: TGTGCCAGTAGGAGACCGGGACAGGGAGTTCCCGGGGAGCTGTTTTTT. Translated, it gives CASRRPGQGVPGELFF.

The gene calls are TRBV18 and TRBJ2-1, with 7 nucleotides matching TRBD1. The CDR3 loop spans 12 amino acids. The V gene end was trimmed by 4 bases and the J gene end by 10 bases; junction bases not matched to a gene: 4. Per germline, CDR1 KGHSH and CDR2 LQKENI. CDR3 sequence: CASSQGAGEQFF. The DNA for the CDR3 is TGTGCCAGCTCACAGGGGGCAGGGGAGCAGTTCTTC.

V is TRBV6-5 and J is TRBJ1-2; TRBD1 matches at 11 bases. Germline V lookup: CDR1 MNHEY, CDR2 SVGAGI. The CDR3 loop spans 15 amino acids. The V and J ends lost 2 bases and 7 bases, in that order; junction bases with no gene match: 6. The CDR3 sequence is CASSYLDRGRRGYTF. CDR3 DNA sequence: TGTGCCAGCAGTTACCTGGACAGGGGGCGACGTGGCTACACCTTC.

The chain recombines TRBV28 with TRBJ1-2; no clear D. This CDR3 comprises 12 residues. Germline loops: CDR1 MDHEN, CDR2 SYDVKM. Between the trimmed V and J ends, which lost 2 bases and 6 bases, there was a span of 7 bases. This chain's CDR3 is CASSLQAHGYTF. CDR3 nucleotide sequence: TGTGCCAGCAGTTTACAGGCGCATGGCTACACCTTC.

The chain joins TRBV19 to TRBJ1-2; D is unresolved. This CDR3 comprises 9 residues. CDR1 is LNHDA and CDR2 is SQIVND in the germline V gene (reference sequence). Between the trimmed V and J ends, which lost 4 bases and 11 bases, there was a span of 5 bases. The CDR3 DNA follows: TGTGCCAGTAGTAGGAGGTACACCTTC. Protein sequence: CASSRRYTF. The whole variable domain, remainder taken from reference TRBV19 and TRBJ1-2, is DGGITQSPKYLFRKEGQNVTLSCEQNLNHDAMYWYRQDPGQGLRLIYYSQIVNDFQKGDIAEGYSVSREKKESFPLTVTSAQKNPTAFYLCASSRRYTFGSGTRLTVV.

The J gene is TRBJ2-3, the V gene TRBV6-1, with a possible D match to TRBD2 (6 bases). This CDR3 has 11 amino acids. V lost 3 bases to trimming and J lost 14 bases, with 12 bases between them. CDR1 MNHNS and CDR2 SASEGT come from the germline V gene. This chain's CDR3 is CASSEARDSYF. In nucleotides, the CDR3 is TGTGCCAGCAGTGAGGCCAGGGACTCGTATTTT.

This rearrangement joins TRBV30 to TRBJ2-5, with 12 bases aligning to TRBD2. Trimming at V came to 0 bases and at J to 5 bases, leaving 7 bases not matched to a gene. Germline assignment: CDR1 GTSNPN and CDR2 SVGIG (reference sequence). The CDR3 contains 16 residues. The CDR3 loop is CAWSVFLAGGRETQYF. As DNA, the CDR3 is TGTGCCTGGAGTGTATTTCTAGCGGGGGGGCGGGAGACCCAGTACTTC.

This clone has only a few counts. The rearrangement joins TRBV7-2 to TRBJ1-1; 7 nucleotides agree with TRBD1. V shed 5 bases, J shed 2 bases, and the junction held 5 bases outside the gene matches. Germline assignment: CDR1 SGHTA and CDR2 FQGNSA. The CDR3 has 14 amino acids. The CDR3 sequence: CASSHRGPNTEAFF. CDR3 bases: TGTGCCAGCAGCCACAGGGGTCCAAACACTGAAGCTTTCTTT. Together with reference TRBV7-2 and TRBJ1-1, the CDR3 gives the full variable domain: GAGVSQSPSNKVTEKGKDVELRCDPISGHTALYWYRQSLGQGLEFLIYFQGNSAPDKSGLPSDRFSAERTGGSVSTLTIQRTQQEDSAVYLCASSHRGPNTEAFFGQGTRLTVV.

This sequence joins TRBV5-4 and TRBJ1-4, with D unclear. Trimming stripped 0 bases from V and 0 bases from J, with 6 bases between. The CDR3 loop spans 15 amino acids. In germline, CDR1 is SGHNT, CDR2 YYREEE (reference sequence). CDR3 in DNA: TGTGCCAGCAGCTTGGACCAAACAACTAATGAAAAACTGTTTTTT. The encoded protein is CASSLDQTTNEKLFF.